The 30 T cell receptor beta chains listed next were all sequenced from one sample in a study of shared clonotypes between healthy human individuals. Using immunoSEQ multiplex PCR, the repertoire was profiled, and TCRdb retains in-frame clones only, with some absent. The repertoire holds 2 million to 2.5 million clones, 90% to 97% seen once, with roughly 0.13% in the top ten. Sequenced material: naive CD4+ T cells sorted from blood. Subset defined: CD45RA+ positively selected. The receptors were gathered from a man aged 18-30 years in good health.

The chain recombines TRBV28 with TRBJ2-7; no firm D call. This CDR3 is 13 amino acids long. Germline V gene data show CDR1 as MDHEN and CDR2 as SYDVKM. Trimming stripped 3 bases from V and 2 bases from J, with 8 bases between. CDR3 nucleotides: TGTGCCAGCAGTTTCCAGGATGCCTACGAGCAGTACTTC. Protein: CASSFQDAYEQYF.

The chain joins TRBV6-1 to TRBJ2-5; the D gene is possibly TRBD1 (6 bases). From germline, CDR1 is MNHNS and CDR2 SASEGT. Between the trimmed V and J ends, which lost 7 bases and 9 bases, there was a span of 15 bases. The CDR3 spans 12 residues. The chain's CDR3 is CASMQTEGAQYF. CDR3 in DNA: TGTGCCAGCATGCAGACAGAGGGGGCCCAGTACTTC.

The V and J genes are TRBV10-2 and TRBJ2-3; 9 bases align to TRBD2. Looked up from germline, CDR1 is WSHSY and CDR2 is SAAADI. The CDR3 loop spans 16 amino acids. The trim removed 0 bases at V and 6 bases at J, leaving 7 bases unmatched. As DNA, the CDR3 is TGCGCCAGCAGTGAGTCGCTTAGCGGGAGTTGGGATACGCAGTATTTT. This encodes CASSESLSGSWDTQYF.

The V call is TRBV7-6, the J call TRBJ2-3; perhaps TRBD2 as D (5 bases). Germline loops: CDR1 SGHVS, CDR2 FNYEAQ. Trimming stripped 5 bases from V and 2 bases from J, with 14 bases between. This CDR3 has 15 amino acids. The CDR3 reads CASSRRELTTDTQYF. CDR3 sequence (DNA): TGTGCCAGCAGCCGCCGGGAACTAACCACAGATACGCAGTATTTT.

The chain carries TRBV4-1 and TRBJ2-7; D may be TRBD2 (6 bases). Germline loops: CDR1 MGHRA, CDR2 YSYEKL. V lost 0 bases and J lost 3, with 15 bases in between. This CDR3 spans 16 amino acids. The CDR3 is CASSQDKEGRNYEQYF. The CDR3 DNA sequence: TGCGCCAGCAGCCAAGATAAGGAGGGCAGAAACTACGAGCAGTACTTC.

The chain recombines TRBV20-1 with TRBJ1-4; D not resolved. Between the trimmed V and J ends, which lost 3 bases and 6 bases, there was a span of 2 bases. This CDR3 comprises 10 residues. CDR1 is DFQATT, CDR2 SNEGSKA, per germline (reference sequence). The CDR3 coding sequence is TGCAGTGCTAGCGATGAAAAACTGTTTTTT. It translates to CSASDEKLFF.

DNA for the CDR3: TGTGCCAGCAGCCAAGATTTAAACAGGGGAGATTCACCCCTCCACTTT. Residues: CASSQDLNRGDSPLHF. The chain joins TRBV4-2 to TRBJ1-6, with TRBD1 matching over 7 bases. The CDR3 totals 16 residues. V was clipped by 0 bases and J by 8 bases; unmatched bases: 7. Germline-derived CDR1 and CDR2 are LGHNA and YNFKEQ.

This rearrangement joins TRBV27 to TRBJ2-3; 8 nucleotides line up with TRBD2. V shed 1 base, J shed 0 bases, and the junction held 0 bases outside the gene matches. The CDR3 has 15 residues. Germline V gene sequence: CDR1 MNHEY, CDR2 SMNVEV (reference sequence). CDR3 DNA sequence: TGTGCCAGCAGTTTATTAGCGGGGAGCACAGATACGCAGTATTTT. Translated, it gives CASSLLAGSTDTQYF.

The chain links TRBV9 to TRBJ2-3; D not resolved. This CDR3 is 15 amino acids long. Germline V gives CDR1 SGDLS, CDR2 YYNGEE. V lost 1 base to trimming and J lost 5 bases, with 14 bases between them. For the CDR3, the DNA is TGTGCCAGCAGCGTATATTCCCAATTGGGAGATACGCAGTATTTT. This translates into CASSVYSQLGDTQYF.

This clone showed up just once. In DNA, the CDR3 is TGTGCCAGCAGCTTAGTGAGTAGTTACCAAGAGACCCAGTACTTC. Encoded protein: CASSLVSSYQETQYF. V is TRBV7-2 and J is TRBJ2-5, with D unclear. Germline V gene lookup returns CDR1 SGHTA and CDR2 FQGNSA. V lost 1 base to trimming and J lost 0 bases, with 9 bases between them. CDR3 length equals 15 residues.

The chain recombines TRBV11-2 with TRBJ2-1; D is possibly TRBD2 (7 bases). The CDR3 totals 17 residues. V lost 0 bases and J 2 bases, leaving 14 bases between the germline ends. The germline gives CDR1 SGHAT, CDR2 FQNNGV. The CDR3 DNA follows: TGTGCCAGCAGCTTAGATCTTGCGGGGGCCCCCTACAATGAGCAGTTCTTC. Protein: CASSLDLAGAPYNEQFF. The complete variable domain, with remaining parts taken from reference TRBV11-2 and TRBJ2-1, reads EAGVAQSPRYKIIEKRQSVAFWCNPISGHATLYWYQQILGQGPKLLIQFQNNGVVDDSQLPKDRFSAERLKGVDSTLKIQPAKLEDSAVYLCASSLDLAGAPYNEQFFGPGTRLTVL.

The rearrangement joins TRBV6-1 to TRBJ2-5; TRBD2 is a possible D gene (6 bases). With 4 bases removed from V and 4 bases from J, the gap between germline ends came to 28 bases. The CDR3 sequence is 19 residues long. CDR1 MNHNS and CDR2 SASEGT come from the germline V gene. The CDR3 spells CASSGRDGPREVRGETQYF. The CDR3 DNA follows: TGTGCCAGCAGTGGCCGGGACGGACCGAGGGAGGTTCGTGGAGAGACCCAGTACTTC.

V gene TRBV27 combines with J gene TRBJ1-4; 9 bases line up with TRBD1. Losses at the gene ends were 4 bases for V and 6 bases for J; bases not matched to a gene: 6. This CDR3 region has 15 residues. Germline V lookup: CDR1 MNHEY, CDR2 SMNVEV (reference sequence). CDR3 protein: CASSSTGGSYEKLFF. The CDR3 DNA is TGTGCCAGCAGTTCGACAGGGGGAAGTTATGAAAAACTGTTTTTT.

This chain connects TRBV10-1 to TRBJ2-3; no firm D call. The V end was cut by 0 bases, the J end by 0 bases, with 7 bases between. Germline CDR1 and CDR2: WNHNN and SYGVQD (reference sequence). CDR3 length: 15 residues. The chain's CDR3 is CASSESSSSTDTQYF. In DNA form, the CDR3 reads TGCGCCAGCAGTGAGTCGAGCTCCAGCACAGATACGCAGTATTTT.

The rearrangement uses TRBV27 and TRBJ1-5; TRBD1 matches 7 bases. Unmatched junction bases numbered 5, after V lost 5 bases and J lost 1 base. The germline gives CDR1 MNHEY, CDR2 SMNVEV (reference sequence). The CDR3 is 15 residues long. The CDR3 DNA is TGTGCCAGCAGTAGACAGGGTCCAAGCAATCAGCCCCAGCATTTT. Its protein is CASSRQGPSNQPQHF.

This clone came up a few times. The chain couples TRBV2 to TRBJ2-6; D is perhaps TRBD2 (6 bases). Germline-derived CDR1 and CDR2 are SNHLY and FYNNEI. The ends were cut back, 7 bases at V and 0 bases at J, with 13 bases in the middle. The CDR3 is 16 amino acids. The CDR3 region is CASNWEADSGANVLTF. In DNA, the CDR3 is TGTGCCAGCAACTGGGAGGCCGACTCTGGGGCCAACGTCCTGACTTTC.

About this clone itself: Additional DNA sequences in this sample encode the identical CDR3. V usage is TRBV28 and J usage is TRBJ1-5, with 8 bases matching TRBD1. CDR1 and CDR2 (germline): MDHEN, SYDVKM. The V gene end was trimmed by 6 bases and the J gene end by 7 bases; junction bases not matched to a gene: 8. This CDR3 spans 14 amino acids. CDR3 in DNA: TGTGCCAGCAGCTCCGGACAGGGTCAGCAGCCCCAGCATTTT. It codes for CASSSGQGQQPQHF.

The rearrangement joins TRBV30 to TRBJ2-6; a possible D gene is TRBD1 (6 bases). The CDR3 runs 14 residues. Germline V CDR1 and CDR2: GTSNPN, SVGIG (reference sequence). Trimming shortened V by 0 bases and J by 3 bases, and 6 bases separated the two germline ends. The CDR3 spells CAWSVQGGANVLTF. The CDR3 bases are TGTGCCTGGAGTGTACAGGGTGGGGCCAACGTCCTGACTTTC.

This rearrangement joins TRBV9 to TRBJ2-5; D is possibly TRBD1 or TRBD2 (5 bases each). The CDR3 runs 15 residues. The V gene's germline CDR1 is SGDLS and CDR2 YYNGEE. Trimming took 3 bases from V and 4 from J, leaving 16 bases between them. The CDR3 spells CASSASNLGTETQYF. The CDR3 DNA sequence: TGTGCCAGCAGCGCCTCAAATCTAGGGACAGAGACCCAGTACTTC.

The chain combines TRBV2 with TRBJ2-7; 9 bases match TRBD2. CDR1 is SNHLY, CDR2 FYNNEI, per germline. The CDR3 loop spans 16 amino acids. Germline trimming cut 2 bases from V and 5 bases from J; bases unmatched to any gene: 10. DNA for the CDR3: TGTGCCAGCAGTGAAAGGCTAGCGGGGACCTCTGACGAGCAGTACTTC. Protein: CASSERLAGTSDEQYF.

This clone was counted once. The genes are TRBV19 and TRBJ1-1, with 9 bases matching TRBD1. The germline V gene encodes CDR1 LNHDA and CDR2 SQIVND (reference sequence). V gave up 2 bases and J gave up 6 bases; unmatched junction bases: 7. This CDR3 comprises 15 residues. The CDR3 sequence is CASSIRGQGMSEAFF. CDR3 DNA: TGTGCCAGTAGTATACGTGGACAGGGGATGTCTGAAGCTTTCTTT.

The chain combines TRBV28 with TRBJ2-1; perhaps TRBD2 as D (6 bases). The CDR3 runs 14 residues. Trimming pared 10 bases from V and 3 bases from J, leaving 16 bases between. Germline V gene lookup returns CDR1 MDHEN and CDR2 SYDVKM. The CDR3 region has the DNA TGTGCCAACATGGGGGGAGAGGGCTACAATGAGCAGTTCTTC. Its protein product is CANMGGEGYNEQFF.

The rearrangement uses TRBV5-4 and TRBJ2-2; the D is unclear. V was cut by 0 bases and J by 1 base, with 7 bases left in between. Germline-derived CDR1 and CDR2 are SGHNT and YYREEE (reference sequence). This CDR3 contains 15 residues. The CDR3 sequence is CASSLGSLNTGELFF. The CDR3 nucleotides are TGTGCCAGCAGCTTGGGCAGCTTGAACACCGGGGAGCTGTTTTTT.

This clone was counted once. This chain joins TRBV2 and TRBJ2-7; TRBD2 matches at 9 bases. The CDR3 has 15 residues. Germline lookup yields CDR1 SNHLY and CDR2 FYNNEI. V lost 3 bases to trimming and J lost 2 bases; unmatched junction nucleotides: 5. The CDR3 loop reads CASSDPTSGTYEQYF. The CDR3 coding sequence is TGTGCCAGCAGTGACCCGACTAGCGGAACCTACGAGCAGTACTTC.

The chain uses TRBV10-3 and TRBJ2-3, with D hard to call. The ends were cut back, 6 bases at V and 0 bases at J, with 10 bases in the middle. CDR3 length equals 14 residues. Germline CDR1 reads ENHRY; CDR2 reads SYGVKD. Here the CDR3 DNA reads TGTGCCATCAGCGGTCCCGGCAGCACAGATACGCAGTATTTT. This sequence encodes CAISGPGSTDTQYF.

Concerning this clone: At the DNA level, this CDR3 is encoded by other sequences in the same sample as well. The V and J genes are TRBV6-5 and TRBJ1-2; D is possibly TRBD1 (5 bases). The CDR3 loop spans 12 amino acids. Germline CDR1 is MNHEY and CDR2 is SVGAGI. The V gene lost 0 bases and the J gene lost 8 bases, with 7 bases spanning the gap. The chain's CDR3 is CASSYSGDGYTF. CDR3 nucleotide sequence: TGTGCCAGCAGTTACTCAGGGGACGGCTACACCTTC.

The chain couples TRBV10-1 to TRBJ2-2; a weak D match, TRBD1 (5 bases). Trimming stripped 4 bases from V and 3 bases from J, with 12 bases between. This CDR3 contains 15 residues. The germline CDR1 and CDR2 sequences are WNHNN and SYGVQD (reference sequence). CDR3 loop: CASSVDSRDTGELFF. CDR3 DNA sequence: TGCGCCAGCAGTGTAGACAGCCGGGACACCGGGGAGCTGTTTTTT.

This chain joins TRBV19 and TRBJ1-1; 9 bases are shared with TRBD1. The CDR3 covers 16 residues. With V trimmed by 7 bases and J by 4 bases, 13 bases remained unmatched. Germline V gives CDR1 LNHDA, CDR2 SQIVND (reference sequence). CDR3 DNA: TGTGCCAGTACTCCAATACAGGGGGCTCGGACCACTGAAGCTTTCTTT. Its protein product is CASTPIQGARTTEAFF.

The rearrangement uses TRBV12-5 and TRBJ2-3; D is perhaps TRBD1 (6 bases). The ends were cut back, 5 bases at V and 2 bases at J, with 8 bases in the middle. This CDR3 is 13 amino acids long. Germline CDR1 reads LGHNT; CDR2 reads FRNRAP. CDR3 bases: TGTGCTAGTGGTCGGACAGCCACAGATACGCAGTATTTT. Its protein is CASGRTATDTQYF. The full variable domain, its missing parts supplied by reference TRBV12-5 and TRBJ2-3, is DARVTQTPRHKVTEMGQEVTMRCQPILGHNTVFWYRQTMMQGLELLAYFRNRAPLDDSGMPKDRFSAEMPDATLATLKIQPSEPRDSAVYFCASGRTATDTQYFGPGTRLTVL.

The chain is built from TRBV28 and TRBJ1-2, with D unresolved. This CDR3 has 13 amino acids. V lost 3 bases to trimming and J lost 7 bases, with 12 bases between them. In germline, CDR1 is MDHEN, CDR2 SYDVKM. The chain's CDR3 is CASSFNLGSGYTF. CDR3 DNA sequence: TGTGCCAGCAGTTTTAACCTCGGCAGTGGCTACACCTTC.